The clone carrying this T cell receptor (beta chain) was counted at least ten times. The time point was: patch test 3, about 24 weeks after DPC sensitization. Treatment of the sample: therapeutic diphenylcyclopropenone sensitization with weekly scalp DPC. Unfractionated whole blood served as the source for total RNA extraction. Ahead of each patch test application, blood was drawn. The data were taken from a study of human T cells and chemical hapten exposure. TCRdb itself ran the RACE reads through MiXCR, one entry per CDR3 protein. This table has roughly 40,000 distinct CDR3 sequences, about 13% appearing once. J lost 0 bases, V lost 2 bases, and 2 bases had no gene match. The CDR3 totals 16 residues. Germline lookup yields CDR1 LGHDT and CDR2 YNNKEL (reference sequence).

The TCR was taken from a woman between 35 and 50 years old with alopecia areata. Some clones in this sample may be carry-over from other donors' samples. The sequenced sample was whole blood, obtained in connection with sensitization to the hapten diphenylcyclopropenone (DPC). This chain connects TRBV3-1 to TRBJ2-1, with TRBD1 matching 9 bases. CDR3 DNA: TGTGCCAGCAGCCAACGACAGGGGGTCTCCTACAATGAGCAGTTCTTC. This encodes CASSQRQGVSYNEQFF.